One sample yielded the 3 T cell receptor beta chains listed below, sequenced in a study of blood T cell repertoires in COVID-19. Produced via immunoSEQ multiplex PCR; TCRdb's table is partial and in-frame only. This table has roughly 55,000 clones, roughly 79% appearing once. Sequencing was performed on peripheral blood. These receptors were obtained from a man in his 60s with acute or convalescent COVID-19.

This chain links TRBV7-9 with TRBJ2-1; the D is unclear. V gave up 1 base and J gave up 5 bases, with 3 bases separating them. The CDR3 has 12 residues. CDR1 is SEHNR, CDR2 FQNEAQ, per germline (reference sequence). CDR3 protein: CASSLGDNEQFF. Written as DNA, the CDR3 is TGTGCCAGCAGCTTAGGAGACAATGAGCAGTTCTTC.

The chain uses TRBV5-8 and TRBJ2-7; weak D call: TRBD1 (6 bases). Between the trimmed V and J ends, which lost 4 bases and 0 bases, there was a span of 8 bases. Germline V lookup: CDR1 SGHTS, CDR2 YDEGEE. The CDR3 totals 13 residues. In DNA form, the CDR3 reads TGTGCCAGCAGCCGGGACATCTCCTACGAGCAGTACTTC. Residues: CASSRDISYEQYF.

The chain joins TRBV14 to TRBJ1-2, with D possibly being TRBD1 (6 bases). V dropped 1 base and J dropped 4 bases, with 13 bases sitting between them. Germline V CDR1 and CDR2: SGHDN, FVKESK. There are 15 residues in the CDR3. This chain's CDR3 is CASSQVGGRGYGYTF. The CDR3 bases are TGTGCCAGCAGCCAAGTAGGGGGACGTGGCTATGGCTACACCTTC.